Below are 17 T cell receptor beta chains sequenced from a single sample in a study of OX40 agonist ivuxolimab in advanced cancers. Produced via immunoSEQ multiplex PCR; TCRdb's table is partial and in-frame only. The repertoire holds 40,000 or so clones, with roughly 80% as singletons. The sample was CD4+ or CD8+ T cells sorted from blood, taken in a trial of the OX40 agonist ivuxolimab. These receptors were collected from an adult with an advanced solid tumor such as melanoma, head and neck, liver or kidney cancer.

This clone was counted between two and nine times. The V call is TRBV19, the J call TRBJ2-1, with D perhaps TRBD2 (5 bases). V shed 7 bases and J shed 2 bases, with 9 bases lying between them. Germline V lookup: CDR1 LNHDA, CDR2 SQIVND (reference sequence). There are 13 residues in the CDR3. This CDR3 reads CASMAGPYNEQFF. DNA of the CDR3: TGTGCCAGTATGGCGGGCCCCTACAATGAGCAGTTCTTC.

This clone was detected a few times. V is TRBV19 and J is TRBJ1-2; 9 positions match TRBD1. The length of the CDR3 is 13 residues. Trimming cost V 5 bases and J 4 bases; bases outside gene matches: 2. Germline V gene lookup returns CDR1 LNHDA and CDR2 SQIVND (reference sequence). This chain's CDR3 is CASSVGQGYGYTF. CDR3 DNA: TGTGCCAGTAGTGTGGGACAGGGCTATGGCTACACCTTC. The entire variable domain, with the rest obtained from reference TRBV19 and TRBJ1-2, is as follows: DGGITQSPKYLFRKEGQNVTLSCEQNLNHDAMYWYRQDPGQGLRLIYYSQIVNDFQKGDIAEGYSVSREKKESFPLTVTSAQKNPTAFYLCASSVGQGYGYTFGSGTRLTVV.

The V gene is TRBV7-3, the J gene TRBJ2-7; D may correspond to TRBD1 or TRBD2 (5 bases each). Trimming removed 0 bases at V and 5 bases at J, with 5 bases between. The length of the CDR3 is 12 residues. CDR1 is SGHTA, CDR2 FQGTGA, per germline. The CDR3 DNA reads TGTGCCAGCAGCTTAACGGGGGACGAGCAGTACTTC. It is translated as CASSLTGDEQYF.

The chain joins TRBV13 to TRBJ1-1; D possibly corresponds to TRBD1 (5 bases). The CDR3 runs 14 residues. The germline CDR1 and CDR2 sequences are PRHDT and FYEKMQ (reference sequence). The V end was cut by 3 bases, the J end by 3 bases, with 11 bases between. The DNA for the CDR3 is TGTGCCAGCAGCTTTTTCGGGGGGGACACTGAAGCTTTCTTT. Translated: CASSFFGGDTEAFF.

V usage is TRBV5-1 and J usage is TRBJ2-7; 9 bases are shared with TRBD1. The J segment lost 2 bases and the V segment lost 4 bases, leaving 4 bases of the junction unmatched. This CDR3 contains 14 residues. The germline V gene encodes CDR1 SGHRS and CDR2 YFSETQ. The DNA of the CDR3 is TGCGCCAGCAGCCCCCGACAGGGGGCCTACGAGCAGTACTTC. This translates into CASSPRQGAYEQYF.

This clone was recorded only once. This sequence joins TRBV15 and TRBJ1-2; 10 bases map to TRBD1. Germline CDR1 LNHNV, CDR2 YYDKDF (reference sequence). V lost 1 base, J lost 7 bases, and 9 bases stayed unmatched. The CDR3 sequence is 16 residues long. CDR3 coding DNA: TGTGCCACCAGCAGAGGAGGAAGACAGGGGGCGGGTGGCTACACCTTC. Its translation: CATSRGGRQGAGGYTF.

The J gene is TRBJ2-2, the V gene TRBV5-8; 7 nucleotides agree with TRBD2. V lost 6 bases to trimming and J lost 1 base; unmatched junction nucleotides: 6. Germline V lookup: CDR1 SGHTS, CDR2 YDEGEE. The CDR3 has 15 amino acids. In nucleotides, the CDR3 is TGTGCCAGCACCCCTGGGACTAAGAACACCGGGGAGCTGTTTTTT. Protein: CASTPGTKNTGELFF.

The genes are TRBV28 and TRBJ1-2; no clear D. This CDR3 region has 15 residues. The germline CDR1 and CDR2 sequences are MDHEN and SYDVKM. The V end lost 6 bases, the J end lost 1 base, and 15 bases lay between the germline ends. The CDR3 loop is CASRGTARLNYGYTF. CDR3 coding DNA: TGTGCCAGCAGGGGAACAGCCCGACTTAACTATGGCTACACCTTC.

The sample holds a few counts of this clone. The V call is TRBV19, the J call TRBJ1-6; 7 bases are a match to TRBD1. Germline-derived CDR1 and CDR2 are LNHDA and SQIVND (reference sequence). The trim removed 8 bases at V and 6 bases at J, leaving 7 bases unmatched. This CDR3 has 14 residues. CDR3 coding DNA: TGTGCCAGTTCACCGGGACAGAGTAATTCACCCCTCCACTTT. Protein: CASSPGQSNSPLHF.

This chain links TRBV10-1 with TRBJ1-2, with a possible D match to TRBD1 (5 bases). The germline V gene has CDR1 WNHNN and CDR2 SYGVQD (reference sequence). V was shortened by 4 bases and J by 5 bases, with 11 bases between the two germline ends. There are 13 residues in the CDR3. The CDR3 DNA follows: TGCGCCAGCAGTGCCGGGACCAGATATGGCTACACCTTC. Protein: CASSAGTRYGYTF.

J is TRBJ1-5 and V is TRBV30; D remains ambiguous. V lost 2 bases and J 1 base, leaving 3 bases between the germline ends. Germline V CDR1 and CDR2: GTSNPN, SVGIG (reference sequence). This CDR3 comprises 12 residues. The CDR3 protein is CAWSSSNQPQHF. The CDR3 region has the DNA TGTGCCTGGAGTTCAAGCAATCAGCCCCAGCATTTT.

This chain links TRBV7-3 with TRBJ2-3, with D possibly being TRBD1 (7 bases). Germline V gives CDR1 SGHTA, CDR2 FQGTGA. V was trimmed by 2 bases and J by 0 bases, leaving 12 bases between them. This CDR3 is built from 16 residues. In nucleotides, the CDR3 is TGTGCCAGCAGCTTAGCGGGACAGACTAGCACAGATACGCAGTATTTT. Protein product: CASSLAGQTSTDTQYF.

The sample holds a few counts of this clone. V and J are TRBV28 and TRBJ2-5; perhaps TRBD2 as D (6 bases). Germline CDR1 is MDHEN and CDR2 is SYDVKM. The CDR3 runs to 14 residues. Trimming shortened V by 8 bases and J by 7 bases, and 20 bases separated the two germline ends. CDR3 sequence reads: CASGAVRGSGTQYF. The DNA for the CDR3 is TGTGCCAGCGGGGCCGTTCGGGGGAGTGGGACCCAGTACTTC.

The chain employs TRBV21-1 and TRBJ1-2. TRBV21-1 is described as a pseudogene. There are 14 residues in the CDR3. The CDR3 region is CASSKEKGSYGYTF. In DNA form, the CDR3 reads TGTGCCAGCAGCAAAGAAAAGGGGAGCTATGGCTACACCTTC.

This chain uses TRBV6-5 with TRBJ2-1; D possibly uses TRBD1 or TRBD2 (6 bases each). Germline lookup yields CDR1 MNHEY and CDR2 SVGAGI. The V end lost 2 bases, the J end lost 9 bases, and 8 bases lay between the germline ends. This CDR3 is 12 amino acids long. The CDR3 DNA reads as TGTGCCAGCAGTTACACGGGGGCTGAGCAGTTCTTC. This sequence encodes CASSYTGAEQFF.

This rearrangement joins TRBV6-5 to TRBJ2-2; D not resolved. Germline V lookup: CDR1 MNHEY, CDR2 SVGAGI. The CDR3 length is 13 residues. V gave up 6 bases and J gave up 4 bases, with 9 bases separating them. CDR3: CASRVDPTGELFF. CDR3 nucleotide sequence: TGTGCCAGCAGGGTAGATCCCACCGGGGAGCTGTTTTTT.

This chain connects TRBV15 to TRBJ2-7; D is possibly TRBD1 or TRBD2 (5 bases each). The CDR3 has 14 amino acids. V lost 5 bases, J lost 4 bases, and 15 bases lay in between. CDR1 is LNHNV, CDR2 YYDKDF, per germline (reference sequence). CDR3 sequence (DNA): TGTGCCACCAGCGGAACTAGGGGTCGGTACGAGCAGTACTTC. This codes for CATSGTRGRYEQYF.